The present TCR beta chain was sequenced within a study of blood T cell repertoires in COVID-19. Each recovered donor of Cohort 3 presented with two negative PCRs, clearance, or symptom resolution. Produced via immunoSEQ multiplex PCR; TCRdb's table is partial and in-frame only. The sample has under 300,000 clones, roughly four fifths seen once; the top ten hold approximately 15%. In germline, CDR1 is LGHDT, CDR2 YNNKEL (reference sequence). This CDR3 contains 16 residues. Trimming cost V 7 bases and J 5 bases, with 23 bases left between them. The receptor comes from a man aged 35 to 55 who had recovered from COVID-19. The source material was PBMCs or T cells enriched from blood (not recorded which). The J gene is TRBJ1-1, the V gene TRBV3-1 (or the pseudogene TRBV3-2), with TRBD1 as a possible D gene (5 bases). The CDR3 here is CASTRLGSAGRTEAFF. The CDR3 DNA reads TGTGCCAGCACCCGCTTGGGTAGTGCAGGGAGGACTGAAGCTTTCTTT.